These 21 T cell receptor beta chains originate from one sample sequenced in a study of CD8 T cells in Susac syndrome (dated 2019 in TCRdb). Libraries were made using the immunoSEQ multiplex PCR assay. RNA was extracted using the RNeasy kit, and about 0.45 to 1 microgram was reverse transcribed with random hexamers. TCRdb ran its own pipeline on the public reads, namely fastp trimming at Q25 and MiXCR clone calling, and kept in-frame beta chains. Rows merge per CDR3 protein into single entries with the most common DNA and genes. The sample data list roughly 200,000 distinct CDR3 sequences, and roughly 94% of these were observed just once. Of the sample, 0.085% to 0.1% falls within the top ten clones. The sample taken for sequencing was CD4+ T cells from PBMCs. The receptors derive from a human donor with Susac syndrome.

The chain uses TRBV28 and TRBJ2-7; TRBD2 agrees at 7 bases. This CDR3 has 13 residues. CDR1 and CDR2 (germline): MDHEN, SYDVKM. The junction had 7 bases not matched to a gene; V was cut back by 6 bases and J by 5 bases. Here the CDR3 reads CASRWAGENEQYF. CDR3 in DNA: TGTGCCAGCAGGTGGGCGGGAGAGAACGAGCAGTACTTC. The full variable domain, its missing parts supplied by reference TRBV28 and TRBJ2-7, is DVKVTQSSRYLVKRTGEKVFLECVQDMDHENMFWYRQDPGLGLRLIYFSYDVKMKEKGDIPEGYSVSREKKERFSLILESASTNQTSMYLCASRWAGENEQYFGPGTRLTVT.

The chain employs TRBV4-2 and TRBJ2-1; TRBD2 matches at 7 bases. With V trimmed by 1 base and J by 5 bases, 5 bases remained unmatched. The CDR3 is 15 residues long. In germline, CDR1 is LGHNA, CDR2 YNFKEQ. The CDR3 sequence is CASSQAYLADNEQFF. CDR3 in DNA: TGTGCCAGCAGCCAAGCGTACCTAGCGGACAATGAGCAGTTCTTC.

The V gene is TRBV20-1, the J gene TRBJ2-1, with 7 nucleotides matching TRBD2. J was trimmed by 5 bases and V by 3 bases; bases with no gene match: 10. Germline loops: CDR1 DFQATT, CDR2 SNEGSKA (reference sequence). This CDR3 has 15 residues. CDR3: CSASNRGRVDNEQFF. For the CDR3, the DNA is TGCAGTGCTAGCAATCGTGGGAGGGTGGACAATGAGCAGTTCTTC.

This chain connects TRBV20-1 to TRBJ2-5; D might be TRBD1 (5 bases). Per the germline V gene, CDR1 is DFQATT and CDR2 is SNEGSKA (reference sequence). The CDR3 totals 13 residues. V was trimmed by 5 bases and J by 0 bases, leaving 10 bases between them. As DNA, the CDR3 is TGCAGTGCTCAAATCAGGGACCAAGAGACCCAGTACTTC. Translation: CSAQIRDQETQYF.

This chain uses TRBV29-1 with TRBJ2-7, with a tentative D call TRBD1 (5 bases). In germline, CDR1 is SQVTM, CDR2 ANQGSEA. The V gene lost 0 bases and the J gene lost 7 bases, with 13 bases spanning the gap. CDR3 length: 13 amino acids. CDR3 in amino acids: CSVEDLRAGEQYF. The CDR3 nucleotides read TGCAGCGTTGAAGATCTAAGGGCAGGGGAGCAGTACTTC.

The V and J genes are TRBV7-2 and TRBJ2-5; no reliable D call. The ends were cut back, 2 bases at V and 2 bases at J, with 9 bases in the middle. CDR1 SGHTA and CDR2 FQGNSA come from the germline V gene. This CDR3 is built from 14 residues. For the CDR3, the DNA is TGTGCCAGCAGCTTATCGTCCAGTCAAGAGACCCAGTACTTC. This encodes CASSLSSSQETQYF.

The gene calls are TRBV5-1 and TRBJ2-5, with D uncertain. V lost 1 base and J lost 5, with 9 bases in between. The CDR3 covers 13 residues. CDR1 and CDR2 from the germline V gene are SGHRS and YFSETQ. As DNA, the CDR3 is TGCGCCAGCAGCTTGTTAGTTGGGGAGACCCAGTACTTC. Protein sequence: CASSLLVGETQYF.

The rearrangement links TRBV14 to TRBJ1-1, with TRBD1 identical over 8 bases. The germline V gene has CDR1 SGHDN and CDR2 FVKESK. This CDR3 contains 16 residues. Germline trimming cut 6 bases from V and 3 bases from J; bases unmatched to any gene: 12. The CDR3 DNA sequence: TGTGCCAGCAGTCATTACCGGACAGGGCTGCACACTGAAGCTTTCTTT. It encodes CASSHYRTGLHTEAFF.

This clonotype was counted only a few times. This sequence joins TRBV5-4 and TRBJ2-5; D remains ambiguous. Trimming took 0 bases from V and 3 from J, leaving 6 bases between them. Looked up from germline, CDR1 is SGHNT and CDR2 is YYREEE (reference sequence). The CDR3 is 13 amino acids. The DNA of the CDR3 is TGTGCCAGCAGCTTGGAACGGAAAGAGACCCAGTACTTC. Protein product: CASSLERKETQYF. The entire variable domain, with the rest obtained from reference TRBV5-4 and TRBJ2-5, is as follows: ETGVTQSPTHLIKTRGQQVTLRCSSQSGHNTVSWYQQALGQGPQFIFQYYREEENGRGNFPPRFSGLQFPNYSSELNVNALELDDSALYLCASSLERKETQYFGPGTRLLVL.

V usage is TRBV2 and J usage is TRBJ2-1; 9 positions match TRBD2. V lost 4 bases and J lost 3; bases outside the gene matches: 7. From germline, CDR1 is SNHLY and CDR2 FYNNEI. This CDR3 region has 16 residues. The CDR3 DNA is TGTGCCAGCAGTGGCCGCGGGACTAGCCTCTACAATGAGCAGTTCTTC. It is translated as CASSGRGTSLYNEQFF.

This chain uses TRBV3-1 with TRBJ2-1; D call uncertain. Trimming removed 4 bases at V and 0 bases at J, with 16 bases between. The CDR3 is 17 amino acids. The germline V gene has CDR1 LGHDT and CDR2 YNNKEL (reference sequence). The CDR3 DNA reads TGTGCCAGCAGCCTAGGAGTAGGCGGCAGCTCCTACAATGAGCAGTTCTTC. Translation gives CASSLGVGGSSYNEQFF.

The rearrangement links TRBV30 to TRBJ2-3, with 9 bases fitting TRBD2. Germline CDR1 and CDR2: GTSNPN and SVGIG (reference sequence). Trimming cost V 1 base and J 5 bases; bases outside gene matches: 7. The CDR3 is 15 amino acids. The CDR3 is CAWSGVLAGQDTQYF. The DNA for the CDR3 is TGTGCCTGGAGTGGGGTACTAGCGGGCCAAGATACGCAGTATTTT.

This clonotype was seen only once. This chain joins TRBV5-1 and TRBJ2-2; either TRBD1 or TRBD2 may supply D (5 bases each). Germline values: CDR1 SGHRS, CDR2 YFSETQ. This CDR3 region has 14 residues. With 4 bases removed from V and 4 bases from J, the gap between germline ends came to 11 bases. DNA for the CDR3: TGCGCCAGCAGCCCCAGGGACGTCACCGGGGAGCTGTTTTTT. The encoded protein is CASSPRDVTGELFF.

The chain recombines TRBV30 with TRBJ2-7, with 7 bases that match TRBD1. The CDR3 spans 14 residues. V was clipped by 2 bases and J by 0 bases; unmatched bases: 4. Germline CDR1 and CDR2: GTSNPN and SVGIG (reference sequence). The CDR3 protein is CAWSPGTVSYEQYF. CDR3 in DNA: TGTGCCTGGAGTCCCGGGACAGTCTCCTACGAGCAGTACTTC.

The chain employs TRBV29-1 and TRBJ2-1, with TRBD2 as a possible D gene (5 bases). V was trimmed by 4 bases and J by 5 bases, leaving 12 bases between them. CDR1 SQVTM and CDR2 ANQGSEA come from the germline V gene. The CDR3 is 13 residues long. CDR3 sequence reads: CSVAATTDNEQFF. The DNA of the CDR3 is TGCAGCGTTGCGGCGACTACCGACAATGAGCAGTTCTTC.

This chain uses TRBV3-1 with TRBJ2-1; D tentatively reads TRBD1 or TRBD2 (5 bases each). The CDR3 sequence is 17 residues long. The germline CDR1 and CDR2 sequences are LGHDT and YNNKEL (reference sequence). V dropped 1 base and J dropped 6 bases, with 19 bases sitting between them. The CDR3 sequence: CASSQVIGTEFFNEQFF. CDR3 nucleotides: TGTGCCAGCAGCCAAGTGATCGGGACGGAATTTTTCAATGAGCAGTTCTTC.

The rearrangement links TRBV5-6 to TRBJ2-5, with D unresolved. Germline V gene data show CDR1 as SGHDT and CDR2 as YYEEEE. Between the trimmed V and J ends, which lost 3 bases and 0 bases, there was a span of 9 bases. The length of the CDR3 is 14 residues. The CDR3 reads CASSYPDYQETQYF. CDR3 nucleotides: TGTGCCAGCAGCTACCCCGACTACCAAGAGACCCAGTACTTC.

The chain uses TRBV18 and TRBJ2-7, with 11 bases matching TRBD1. Germline V gene lookup returns CDR1 KGHSH and CDR2 LQKENI. After removal of 3 bases from V and 5 bases from J, the junction contained 3 bases not matched to a gene. This CDR3 region has 14 residues. In DNA, the CDR3 is TGTGCCAGCTCACCGCCGGGACAGGGGGACGAGCAGTACTTC. It specifies CASSPPGQGDEQYF. Full variable domain (outside the CDR3, taken from reference TRBV18 and TRBJ2-7): NAGVMQNPRHLVRRRGQEARLRCSPMKGHSHVYWYRQLPEEGLKFMVYLQKENIIDESGMPKERFSAEFPKEGPSILRIQQVVRGDSAAYFCASSPPGQGDEQYFGPGTRLTVT.

The chain joins TRBV7-2 to TRBJ1-2, with 8 positions matching TRBD1. Germline V CDR1 and CDR2: SGHTA, FQGNSA. The V and J ends lost 2 bases and 3 bases, in that order; junction bases with no gene match: 5. The CDR3 totals 15 residues. The CDR3 DNA reads as TGTGCCAGCAGCTTATGGCAGGGGGCTTACTATGGCTACACCTTC. Translation gives CASSLWQGAYYGYTF.

The V gene is TRBV7-2, the J gene TRBJ2-1; 8 positions agree with TRBD2. With V trimmed by 6 bases and J by 6 bases, 4 bases remained unmatched. In germline, CDR1 is SGHTA, CDR2 FQGNSA. The CDR3 sequence is 13 residues long. The CDR3 is CASRLSGSNEQFF. For the CDR3, the DNA is TGTGCCAGCAGGCTCAGCGGGAGCAATGAGCAGTTCTTC.

The chain couples TRBV30 to TRBJ2-1; D remains unclear. Trimming shortened V by 3 bases and J by 7 bases, and 10 bases separated the two germline ends. Per germline, CDR1 GTSNPN and CDR2 SVGIG (reference sequence). The length of the CDR3 is 12 residues. The CDR3 is CAWSPPTNEQFF. CDR3 bases: TGTGCCTGGAGCCCACCGACTAATGAGCAGTTCTTC. The full variable domain, with the rest looked up from reference TRBV30 and TRBJ2-1, is SQTIHQWPATLVQPVGSPLSLECTVEGTSNPNLYWYRQAAGRGLQLLFYSVGIGQISSEVPQNLSASRPQDRQFILSSKKLLLSDSGFYLCAWSPPTNEQFFGPGTRLTVL.